Listed below are T cell receptor beta chains from one sample, sequenced in a study of blood T cell repertoires in COVID-19. Sequencing used immunoSEQ multiplex PCR; TCRdb keeps in-frame clones, though not all of them. The sample yields 190,000 or so clones, around nine tenths seen once. The specimen sequenced was peripheral blood. These receptor sequences come from a woman aged 18-35 years who had recovered from COVID-19. The CDR3 runs from the conserved cysteine through the conserved F or W. D genes are given only for firm matches.

TRBV15	NA	TRBJ2-1	CATSRGGLGHNEQFF
TRBV7-8	TRBD1	TRBJ2-7	CASSLSGQDEQYF
TRBV27	NA	TRBJ2-3	CASSLFPAGSYTDTQYF
TRBV5-5	NA	TRBJ1-6	CASKRGPGAAPLHF
TRBV6-2/TRBV6-3	NA	TRBJ2-1	CASSYPLLAHSSYNEQFF
TRBV7-8	TRBD1	TRBJ1-2	CASSLLGQEPPPF
TRBV3-1/TRBV3-2	TRBD1	TRBJ1-4	CASSQGPTGINEKLFF
TRBV6-5	TRBD2	TRBJ2-1	CASSWTSGSSYNEQFF
TRBV14	NA	TRBJ1-2	CASSQDLTLVYGYTF
TRBV7-9	NA	TRBJ2-5	CATRRGKGETQYF
TRBV4-3	TRBD1	TRBJ2-5	CASSQSPTGTGEEETQYF
TRBV6-6	NA	TRBJ2-7	CASSLAGYEQYF
TRBV29-1	TRBD2	TRBJ2-1	CSVGGLAGAYGEQFF
TRBV4-1	TRBD2	TRBJ2-3	CASTSTTSGRGTQYF
TRBV11-2	NA	TRBJ2-7	CASSQGAGEQYF
TRBV4-1	NA	TRBJ1-3	CASSRLMTLPPGNTIYF
TRBV5-4	NA	TRBJ2-7	CASSSTGYEQYF
TRBV19	NA	TRBJ2-7	CASSKESLGSWEQYF
TRBV6-2/TRBV6-3	TRBD1	TRBJ2-1	CASSPGTGGYNEQFF
TRBV15	TRBD1	TRBJ1-3	CATSTLGTVGNTIYF
TRBV6-2/TRBV6-3	NA	TRBJ1-1	CASSAGHHFTEAFF
TRBV12-3/TRBV12-4	NA	TRBJ1-5	CASSLGTIEPQHF
TRBV9	NA	TRBJ1-5	CAGSPSAGMGQPQHF
TRBV10-3	NA	TRBJ1-5	CAISDGGSNQPQHF
TRBV18	TRBD1	TRBJ1-4	CASSPGTGVEKLFF
TRBV6-2/TRBV6-3	TRBD1	TRBJ1-2	CASSLDGQENYGYTF
TRBV5-4	TRBD2	TRBJ2-6	CASSPLAGSGANVLTF
TRBV18	TRBD1	TRBJ1-1	CASSQLTGAVNTEAFF
TRBV7-3	NA	TRBJ2-5	CASSFRGRETQYF
TRBV19	NA	TRBJ1-6	CASTHRGSTRSYNSPLHF
TRBV6-2/TRBV6-3	NA	TRBJ2-3	CASSPGGDTQYF
TRBV25-1	TRBD1	TRBJ1-4	CASSGPGQNEKLFF
TRBV11-2	TRBD2	TRBJ2-1	CASSLVPSGNEQFF
TRBV4-3	TRBD1	TRBJ1-1	CASSQEAPGGVGTEAFF